This T cell receptor beta chain was retrieved from a study of blood T cell repertoires in COVID-19 (dated by TCRdb to between 2020 and 2021). Regarding the complete study: The collaborator samples originated in the United States, Italy and Spain and spanned the acute and convalescent phases of COVID-19. The material from the prospective study consisted of cDNA or gDNA derived from T cells, B-cell-depleted T cells, or PBMCs. Deeply sampled blood TCRbeta repertoires from subjects exposed to, actively infected with, or recovered from COVID-19 were included in the dataset. The repertoires were released in a freely available public database intended as a resource for research on the immune response to SARS-CoV-2. Samples were obtained from the ongoing ImmuneRACE study (first 160 participants) and from over 1,000 subjects provided by 6 global collaborators. A de-identified subject ID, COVID-19 status, age in years and sex were almost always included in the sample metadata. HLA class I and class II types, where available, came from metadata supplied by the sample provider rather than from assay-based typing. Broad study findings and their caveats: Clinical and demographic metadata were provided uncurated, with the amount varying by source and participant.

On this clone: Its antigen has not been determined. Qualities for individual bases were not recorded, and no much larger clone is one base off.

The CDR3, from cysteine to phenylalanine, totals 13 residues. Of the read, only the CDR3 DNA is kept; its 39 bases are in frame from base 1. From the germline V gene, CDR1 is SGHDN and CDR2 is FVKESK. The germline V end is reduced by 4 bases and the J end by 7 bases; junction bases left unmatched: 6. The immunoSEQ Assay, a bias-controlled multiplex PCR, was used to amplify TCRbeta CDR3 regions from genomic DNA. The original pipeline was this. The number of nucleated cells in each sample was estimated by amplification of reference gene primers within the assay. To quantify the absolute abundance of each unique TCRbeta CDR3 rearrangement, sequence reads were collapsed and filtered. Productive Simpson clonality was computed per sample as the square root of Simpson's diversity index over productive rearrangements. This is the immuneACCESS table as TCRdb keeps it, with only in-frame sequences that have V and J called. A part of the clones is gone; compared with another copy, unresolved V genes explain less than half, and the rest is unexplained. V, J and clone size were drawn from that table, and D and trimming were deduced from the DNA. Counted in this sample were some 220,000 clones; roughly 85% of them appeared once. 9.5% to 15% of the sample lies in the top ten.

Another Seattle source contributed samples from volunteer blood donors who had recovered from COVID-19. Whole blood was collected in K2EDTA tubes by collaborating institutions according to the institutions' own protocols. Collaborator samples were shipped for TCRbeta analysis as frozen whole blood, isolated PBMCs, or DNA extracted from either sample type. Sequenced input: peripheral blood. Here the chain combines TRBV14 and TRBJ1-2; 7 middle bases align to TRBD1. This clonotype originated in a woman aged 18-29 years who had recovered from COVID-19. The DNA sequence reads TGTGCCAGCAGCCCTGGAGGGGGCCGTGGCTACACCTTC. It translates as CASSPGGGRGYTF.